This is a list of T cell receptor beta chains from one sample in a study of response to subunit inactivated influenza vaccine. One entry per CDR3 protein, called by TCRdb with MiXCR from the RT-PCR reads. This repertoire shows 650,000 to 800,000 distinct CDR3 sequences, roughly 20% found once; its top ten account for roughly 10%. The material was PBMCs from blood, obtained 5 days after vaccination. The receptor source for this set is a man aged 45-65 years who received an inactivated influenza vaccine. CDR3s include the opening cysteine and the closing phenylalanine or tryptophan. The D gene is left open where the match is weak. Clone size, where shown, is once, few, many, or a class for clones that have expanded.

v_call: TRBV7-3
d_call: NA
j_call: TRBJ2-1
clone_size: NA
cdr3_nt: TGTGCCAGCAGCTGGGGACTGGAGCGGAACTACAATGAGCAGTTCTTC
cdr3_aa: CASSWGLERNYNEQFF

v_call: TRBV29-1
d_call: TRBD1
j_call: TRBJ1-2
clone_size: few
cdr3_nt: TGCAGCGTTGAAAAACAGGGGGACTATGGCTACACCTTC
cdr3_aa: CSVEKQGDYGYTF

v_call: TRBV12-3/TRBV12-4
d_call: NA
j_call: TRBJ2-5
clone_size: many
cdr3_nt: TGTGCCAGCAGTCGGGCCGGGACGGAAGAGACCCAGTACTTC
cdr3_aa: CASSRAGTEETQYF

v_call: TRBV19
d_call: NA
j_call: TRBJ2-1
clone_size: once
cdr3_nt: TGTGCCAGTAGTATCGGTGGGGGTTACAACAATGAGCAGTTCTTC
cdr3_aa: CASSIGGGYNNEQFF

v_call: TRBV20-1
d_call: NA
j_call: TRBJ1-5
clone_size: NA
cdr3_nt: TGCAGTGCGCGGACCGCGGCCTGGACCCCTAATCAGCCCCAGCATTTT
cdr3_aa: CSARTAAWTPNQPQHF

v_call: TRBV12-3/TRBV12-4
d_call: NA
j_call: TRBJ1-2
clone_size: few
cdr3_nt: TGTGCCAGCAACCCGACGGGGCTAAACTATGGCTACACCTTC
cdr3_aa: CASNPTGLNYGYTF

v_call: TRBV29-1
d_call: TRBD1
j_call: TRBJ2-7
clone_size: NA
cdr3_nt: TGCAGCGTTCGAGGACAGGGGTCGGGCGAGCAGTACTTC
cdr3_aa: CSVRGQGSGEQYF

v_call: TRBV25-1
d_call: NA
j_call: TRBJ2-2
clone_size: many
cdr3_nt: TGTGCCAGCAGTGAAGTCAGGGGGAACACCGGGGAGCTGTTTTTT
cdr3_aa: CASSEVRGNTGELFF

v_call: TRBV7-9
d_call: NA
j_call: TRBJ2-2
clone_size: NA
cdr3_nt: TGTGCCAGCACTCCAGTCTCGGCCGGGGAGCTGTTTTTT
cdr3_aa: CASTPVSAGELFF

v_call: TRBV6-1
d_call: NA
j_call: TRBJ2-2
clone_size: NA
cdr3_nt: TGTGCCAGCAGCCCATCTCGGCTAGCGTCCACCGGGGAGCTGTTTTTT
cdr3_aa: CASSPSRLASTGELFF

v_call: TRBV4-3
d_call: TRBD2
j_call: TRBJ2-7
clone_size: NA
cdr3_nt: TGCGCCAGCAGCTATGGACTAGCGGGAGCAAACGAGCAGTACTTC
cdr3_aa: CASSYGLAGANEQYF

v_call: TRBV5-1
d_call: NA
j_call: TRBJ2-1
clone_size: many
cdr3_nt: TGCGCCAGCAGATCGTGGGGTGGTGGAGAGCAGTTCTTC
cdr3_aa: CASRSWGGGEQFF

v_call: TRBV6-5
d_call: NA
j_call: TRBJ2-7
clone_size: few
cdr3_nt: TGTGCCAGCAGTTCACAACCGGGACCCCTTCTGGATCAGTACTTC
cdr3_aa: CASSSQPGPLLDQYF

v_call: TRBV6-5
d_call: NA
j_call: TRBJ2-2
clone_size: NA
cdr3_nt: TGTGCCAGCAGCTACCACGGGACCGGGGAGCTGTTTTTT
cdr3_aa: CASSYHGTGELFF

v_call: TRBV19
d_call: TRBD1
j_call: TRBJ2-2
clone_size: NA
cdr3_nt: TGTGCCAGTACTAGGGACAGAGTTGCTGGGGAGCTGTTTTTT
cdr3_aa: CASTRDRVAGELFF

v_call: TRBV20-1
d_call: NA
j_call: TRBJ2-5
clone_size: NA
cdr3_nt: TGCAGTGCTAGAGCCCGGAGGGGGATAGAGACCCAGTACTTC
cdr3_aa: CSARARRGIETQYF

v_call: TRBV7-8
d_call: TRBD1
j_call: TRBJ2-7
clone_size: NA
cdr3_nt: TGTGCCAGCAGCTCGGACAGGAAAACCTACGAGCAGTACTTC
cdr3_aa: CASSSDRKTYEQYF

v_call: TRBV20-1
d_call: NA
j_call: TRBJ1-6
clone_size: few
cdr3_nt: TGCAGTGTTTCGCTAACAGGGAGCTCCTATAATTCACCCCTCCACTTT
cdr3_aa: CSVSLTGSSYNSPLHF

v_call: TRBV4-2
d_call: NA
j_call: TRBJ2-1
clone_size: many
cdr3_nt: TGTGCCAGCAGCCAAGATGCAGGTCTAGGGGTGCAGTTCTTC
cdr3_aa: CASSQDAGLGVQFF

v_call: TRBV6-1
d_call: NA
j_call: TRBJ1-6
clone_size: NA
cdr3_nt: TGTGCCAGCACCCCGGGACGGTATAATTCACCCCTCCACTTT
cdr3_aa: CASTPGRYNSPLHF

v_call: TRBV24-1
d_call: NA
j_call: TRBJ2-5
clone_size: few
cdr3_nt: TGTGCCACCAGTGAACCCGTTCGTGGGACGGAGACCCAGTACTTC
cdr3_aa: CATSEPVRGTETQYF

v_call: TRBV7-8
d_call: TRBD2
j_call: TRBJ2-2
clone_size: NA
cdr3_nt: TGTGCCAGCAGCCCGTTCAGCGGGAGAAACGCCGGGGAGCTGTTTTTT
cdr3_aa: CASSPFSGRNAGELFF

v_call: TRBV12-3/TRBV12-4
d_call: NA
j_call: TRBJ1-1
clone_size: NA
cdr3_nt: TGTGCCAGCAGACAATGGGACATAGGCACTGAAGCTTTCTTT
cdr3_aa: CASRQWDIGTEAFF

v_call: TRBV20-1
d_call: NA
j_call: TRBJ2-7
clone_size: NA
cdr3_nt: TGCAGTGCTAGCCCGCCTAGCCTTGCCGACGAGCAGTACTTC
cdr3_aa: CSASPPSLADEQYF

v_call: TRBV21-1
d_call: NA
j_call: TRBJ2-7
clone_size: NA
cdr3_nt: TGTGCCAGCACACTAGCAGGCGAGCAGTACTTC
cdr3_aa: CASTLAGEQYF

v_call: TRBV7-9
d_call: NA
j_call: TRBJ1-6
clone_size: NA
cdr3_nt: TGTGCCAGCAGCTCGAGCAGGGATTCACCCCTCCACTTT
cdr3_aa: CASSSSRDSPLHF

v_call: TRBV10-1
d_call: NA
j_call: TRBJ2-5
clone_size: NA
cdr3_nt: TGCGCCAGCAGTGCGGGGGACATAAGTTCGACCCAGTACTTC
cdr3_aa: CASSAGDISSTQYF

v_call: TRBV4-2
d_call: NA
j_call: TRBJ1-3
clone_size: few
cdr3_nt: TGTGCCAGCAGCCAGGACGCTTACACTGGAAACACCATATATTTT
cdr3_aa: CASSQDAYTGNTIYF

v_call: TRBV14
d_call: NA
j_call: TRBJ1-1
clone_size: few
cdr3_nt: TGTGCCAGCAGCCAAGATCTTACCACTGAAGCTTTCTTT
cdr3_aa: CASSQDLTTEAFF

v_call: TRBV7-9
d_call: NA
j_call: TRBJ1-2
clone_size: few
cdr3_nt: TGTGCCAGCAGCTTAGGTCCTCAAAACTATGGCTACACCTTC
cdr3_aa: CASSLGPQNYGYTF

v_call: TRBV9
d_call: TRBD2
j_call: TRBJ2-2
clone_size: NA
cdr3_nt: TGTGCCAGCAGTTCTACCCCCCTAGCGGGACGGACCGGGGAGCTGTTTTTT
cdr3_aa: CASSSTPLAGRTGELFF

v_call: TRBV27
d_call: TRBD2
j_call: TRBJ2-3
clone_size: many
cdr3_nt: TGTGCCAGCAGTTCCTCGACTAGCGGGGGAACAGATACGCAGTATTTT
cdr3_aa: CASSSSTSGGTDTQYF

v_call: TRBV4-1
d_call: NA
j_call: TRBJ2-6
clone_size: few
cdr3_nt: TGCGCCAGCAGCCCCCAAAAGGCGGGCACTGGGGCCAACGTCCTGACTTTC
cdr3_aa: CASSPQKAGTGANVLTF

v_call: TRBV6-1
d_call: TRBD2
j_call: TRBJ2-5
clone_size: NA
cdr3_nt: TGTGCCAGCTGCCGGACTAGCGGGGGGCACTATCAAGAGACCCAGTACTTC
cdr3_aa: CASCRTSGGHYQETQYF

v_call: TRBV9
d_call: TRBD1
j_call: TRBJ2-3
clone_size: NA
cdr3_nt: TGTGCCAGCACCGACAGGGCTAGCACAGATACGCAGTATTTT
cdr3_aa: CASTDRASTDTQYF

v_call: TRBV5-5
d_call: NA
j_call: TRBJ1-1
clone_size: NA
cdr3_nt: TGTGCCAGCAGCTTGGATGGAAAGGTCTGGGGATATTACACTGAAGCTTTCTTT
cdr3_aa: CASSLDGKVWGYYTEAFF

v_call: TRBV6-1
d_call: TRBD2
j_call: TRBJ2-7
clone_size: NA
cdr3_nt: TGTGCCAGCAGTCCCCCGGGACTAGCGGGAGCATTTGGCGAGCAGTACTTC
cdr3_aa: CASSPPGLAGAFGEQYF

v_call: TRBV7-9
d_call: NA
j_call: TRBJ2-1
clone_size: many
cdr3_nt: TGTGCCAGCAGCTTTCAAAATGAGCAGTTCTTC
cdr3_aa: CASSFQNEQFF

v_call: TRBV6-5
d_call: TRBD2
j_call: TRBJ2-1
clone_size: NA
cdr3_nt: TGTGCCAGCAGTTTGACTGGACTAGCGGGAGGCAGTGAGCAGTTCTTC
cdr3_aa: CASSLTGLAGGSEQFF

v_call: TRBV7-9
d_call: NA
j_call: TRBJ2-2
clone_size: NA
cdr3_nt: TGTGCCAGCGAAGATCGACGGGCGAACACCGGGGAGCTGTTTTTT
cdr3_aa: CASEDRRANTGELFF

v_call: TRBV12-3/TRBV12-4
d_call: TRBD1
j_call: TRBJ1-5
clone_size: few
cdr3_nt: TGTGCCAGCAGTTTGGTACAGGGGAATGTTCAGCCCCAGCATTTT
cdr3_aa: CASSLVQGNVQPQHF

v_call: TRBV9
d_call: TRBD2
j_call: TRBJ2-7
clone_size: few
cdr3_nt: TGTGCCAGCAGCGCTAGCGGGACAATAGAAGAGCAGTACTTC
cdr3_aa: CASSASGTIEEQYF

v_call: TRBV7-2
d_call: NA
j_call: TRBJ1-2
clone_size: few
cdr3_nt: TGTGCCAGCAGCCCGGACTGGAGGGGCTACACCTTC
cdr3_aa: CASSPDWRGYTF

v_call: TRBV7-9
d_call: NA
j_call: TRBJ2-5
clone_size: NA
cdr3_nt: TGTGCCAGCAGTCGTTCGAGGGAGACCCAGTACTTC
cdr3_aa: CASSRSRETQYF

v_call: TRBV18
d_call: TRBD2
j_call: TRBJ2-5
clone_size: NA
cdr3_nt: TGTGCCAGCTCACCGATAAGACTAGCGGGAGAAGAGACCCAGTACTTC
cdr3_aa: CASSPIRLAGEETQYF

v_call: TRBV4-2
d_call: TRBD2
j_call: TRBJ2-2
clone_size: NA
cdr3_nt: TGTGCCAGCAGCCAAACTAGCGGGGGGGCCGGGGAGCTGTTTTTT
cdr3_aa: CASSQTSGGAGELFF

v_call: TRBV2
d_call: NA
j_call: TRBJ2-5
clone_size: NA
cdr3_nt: TGTGCCAGCAGCGGTGGCTGGAGGGATCAAGAGACCCAGTACTTC
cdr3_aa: CASSGGWRDQETQYF

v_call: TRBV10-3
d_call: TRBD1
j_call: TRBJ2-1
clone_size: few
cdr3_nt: TGTGCCATCAGTGACCCGGGACAGGGTCACTACAATGAGCAGTTCTTC
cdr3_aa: CAISDPGQGHYNEQFF

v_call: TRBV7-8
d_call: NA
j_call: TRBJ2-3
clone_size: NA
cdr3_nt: TGTGCCAGCAGCTTAGCGTACAGGACAGATACGCAGTATTTT
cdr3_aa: CASSLAYRTDTQYF

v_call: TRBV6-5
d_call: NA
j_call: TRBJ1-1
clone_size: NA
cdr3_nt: TGTGCCAGCAGTAACGCAGGGGCTCCTGAAGCTTTCTTT
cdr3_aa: CASSNAGAPEAFF

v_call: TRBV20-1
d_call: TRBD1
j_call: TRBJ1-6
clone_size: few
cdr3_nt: TGCAGTGCCAAGAGGACAGGGGGGAATTCACCCCTCCACTTT
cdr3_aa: CSAKRTGGNSPLHF

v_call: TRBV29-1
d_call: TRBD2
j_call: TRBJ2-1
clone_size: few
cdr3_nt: TGCAGCGTTGACCCTGGTCCGGGAGGGGCCAATGAGCAGTTCTTC
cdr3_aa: CSVDPGPGGANEQFF

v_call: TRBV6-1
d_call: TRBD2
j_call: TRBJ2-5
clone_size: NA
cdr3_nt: TGTGCCAGCAGAAGACTAGCGGGAAACGGAGAGACCCAGTACTTC
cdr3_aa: CASRRLAGNGETQYF

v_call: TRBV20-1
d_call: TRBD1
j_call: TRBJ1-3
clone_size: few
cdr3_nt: TGCAGTGCTAGCTCCGGACAGGGCCTATCTGGAAACACCATATATTTT
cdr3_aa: CSASSGQGLSGNTIYF